Below, 25 T cell receptor beta chains from the same sample are listed, as sequenced in a study of human thymus T cells. Corrective cardiac operations yielded the resected thymus tissue. Profiled with immunoSEQ multiplex PCR; TCRdb holds only in-frame clones, not every one. The sample includes some 78,000 clones, approximately 96% of them seen just once. Sequencing input: thymus tissue. The receptors derive from a boy less than two years old with a congenital heart defect but otherwise immunologically healthy.

This chain connects TRBV5-4 to TRBJ2-3; 9 positions match TRBD2. The CDR3 runs to 18 residues. Trimming took 0 bases from V and 1 from J; bases not matched to a gene: 9. Per the germline V gene, CDR1 is SGHNT and CDR2 is YYREEE (reference sequence). As DNA, the CDR3 is TGTGCCAGCAGCTTGGCTCGCGGGAGGGCCTTAGGCACAGATACGCAGTATTTT. This codes for CASSLARGRALGTDTQYF.

The genes are TRBV29-1 and TRBJ1-4; D is undetermined. Trimming stripped 6 bases from V and 12 bases from J, with 11 bases between. The CDR3 is made up of 10 amino acids. CDR1 and CDR2 (germline): SQVTM, ANQGSEA. CDR3 sequence: CSVLTSELFF. The DNA for the CDR3 is TGCAGCGTCCTCACAAGTGAACTGTTTTTT.

This clone was seen just once. J is TRBJ1-2 and V is TRBV30, with D tentatively TRBD1 (6 bases). Trimming removed 1 base from V and 4 bases from J, with 28 bases in between. Germline CDR1 GTSNPN, CDR2 SVGIG (reference sequence). This CDR3 is built from 19 residues. CDR3 amino acids: CAWSAPPRDTLLPIYGYTF. CDR3 in DNA: TGTGCCTGGAGTGCCCCCCCCCGGGACACCCTCCTCCCTATCTATGGCTACACCTTC.

V usage is TRBV7-2 and J usage is TRBJ2-2; the match to TRBD2 covers 9 bases. The CDR3 sequence is 16 residues long. The germline V gene has CDR1 SGHTA and CDR2 FQGNSA. V lost 3 bases to trimming and J lost 6 bases; unmatched junction nucleotides: 8. CDR3 nucleotide sequence: TGTGCCAGCAGCTTCCTTCGGCGGGGGGGCCCCGGGGAGCTGTTTTTT. Translating it yields CASSFLRRGGPGELFF.

The chain employs TRBV7-8 and TRBJ2-5, with D perhaps matching TRBD2 (6 bases). CDR1 and CDR2 (germline): SGHVS, FQNEAQ. V shed 2 bases and J shed 5 bases, with 15 bases lying between them. The CDR3 contains 15 residues. The CDR3 loop reads CASSLSGLQGETQYF. The CDR3 nucleotides read TGTGCCAGCAGCTTATCTGGACTACAAGGGGAGACCCAGTACTTC.

This rearrangement joins TRBV25-1 to TRBJ2-7; D remains ambiguous. The CDR3 is 13 residues long. CDR1 is MGHDK, CDR2 SYGVNS, per germline. Trimming pared 3 bases from V and 7 bases from J, leaving 13 bases between. CDR3 in amino acids: CASSDSRPWEQYF. The CDR3 bases are TGTGCCAGCAGTGACTCTAGGCCCTGGGAGCAGTACTTC.

The CDR3 is CASSPPRGQETQYF. DNA of the CDR3: TGTGCCAGCTCACCACCCCGGGGGCAAGAGACCCAGTACTTC. This chain links TRBV18 with TRBJ2-5, with D perhaps TRBD2 (6 bases). V dropped 0 bases and J dropped 2 bases, with 7 bases sitting between them. Germline V gene lookup returns CDR1 KGHSH and CDR2 LQKENI. The CDR3 contains 14 residues.

The rearrangement uses TRBV6-5 and TRBJ2-7; D may match TRBD1 or TRBD2 (5 bases each). There are 15 residues in the CDR3. The germline CDR1 and CDR2 sequences are MNHEY and SVGAGI. V lost 6 bases and J 7 bases, leaving 22 bases between the germline ends. CDR3 protein: CASSPTGTDFREQYF. CDR3 nucleotide sequence: TGTGCCAGCAGCCCAACGGGGACCGACTTTAGAGAGCAGTACTTC.

This sequence joins TRBV29-1 and TRBJ1-2; no firm D call. The CDR3 spans 13 residues. CDR1 and CDR2 (germline): SQVTM, ANQGSEA. Between the trimmed V and J ends, which lost 3 bases and 4 bases, there was a span of 12 bases. The CDR3 is CSVDSSGSYGYTF. DNA of the CDR3: TGCAGCGTTGACTCCAGTGGGTCCTATGGCTACACCTTC.

The chain combines TRBV10-3 with TRBJ2-1; possibly TRBD1 for D (6 bases). Trimming took off 3 bases at V and 4 bases at J, with 10 bases between the two ends. The CDR3 is 14 residues long. Per the germline V gene, CDR1 is ENHRY and CDR2 is SYGVKD. The CDR3 spells CAISDGQGYNEQFF. DNA of the CDR3: TGTGCCATCAGTGATGGGCAGGGGTACAATGAGCAGTTCTTC.

The V and J genes are TRBV5-1 and TRBJ1-2; D might be TRBD1 (6 bases). Trimming took 4 bases from V and 6 from J, leaving 19 bases between them. Germline V gives CDR1 SGHRS, CDR2 YFSETQ. The CDR3 consists of 15 residues. The CDR3 nucleotides read TGCGCCAGCAGCCGATGGAGATTGGACAGTGATGGCTACACCTTC. Amino acids: CASSRWRLDSDGYTF.

The chain uses TRBV5-6 and TRBJ1-5; tentative D call: TRBD1 (6 bases). The CDR3 consists of 14 residues. CDR1 is SGHDT, CDR2 YYEEEE, per germline. V lost 3 bases, J lost 3 bases, and 10 bases lay in between. In DNA form, the CDR3 reads TGTGCCAGCAGCTCGACAGGTACCAATCAGCCCCAGCATTTT. Amino acid sequence: CASSSTGTNQPQHF.

The chain links TRBV9 to TRBJ1-2; no firm D call. This CDR3 contains 12 residues. V was pared by 5 bases and J by 5 bases, with 10 bases between. Per germline, CDR1 SGDLS and CDR2 YYNGEE. CDR3 sequence: CASRVDGYGYTF. CDR3 DNA: TGTGCCAGCAGGGTGGATGGATATGGCTACACCTTC.

The chain recombines TRBV11-1 with TRBJ2-6, with 7 bases that match TRBD1. The CDR3 length is 15 residues. Germline V gives CDR1 SGHAT, CDR2 FQDESV (reference sequence). The V and J ends lost 2 bases and 2 bases, in that order; junction bases with no gene match: 0. In nucleotides, the CDR3 is TGTGCCAGCAGCTTACAGGGGGCTGGGGCCAACGTCCTGACTTTC. It yields the protein CASSLQGAGANVLTF. Full variable domain (missing parts from reference TRBV11-1 and TRBJ2-6): EAEVAQSPRYKITEKSQAVAFWCDPISGHATLYWYRQILGQGPELLVQFQDESVVDDSQLPKDRFSAERLKGVDSTLKIQPAELGDSAMYLCASSLQGAGANVLTFGAGSRLTVL.

The chain uses TRBV11-2 and TRBJ1-2, with D possibly TRBD1 on 5 matching bases. CDR1 is SGHAT, CDR2 FQNNGV, per germline. V dropped 4 bases and J dropped 7 bases, with 13 bases sitting between them. This CDR3 contains 13 residues. For the CDR3, the DNA is TGTGCCAGCAGCTCCAGACACGGGGGTGGCTACACCTTC. Encoded protein: CASSSRHGGGYTF.

The V gene is TRBV4-1, the J gene TRBJ2-7; D possibly corresponds to TRBD1 (6 bases). This CDR3 has 19 amino acids. CDR1 is MGHRA and CDR2 is YSYEKL in the germline V gene. V was shortened by 2 bases and J by 7 bases, with 30 bases between the two germline ends. CDR3 region: CASSQTKIPQMAGQGEQYF. The CDR3, as DNA: TGCGCCAGCAGCCAAACGAAGATCCCACAGATGGCAGGCCAGGGGGAGCAGTACTTC.

The V call is TRBV5-1, the J call TRBJ2-1, with D tentatively TRBD1 (6 bases). Per the germline V gene, CDR1 is SGHRS and CDR2 is YFSETQ. Trimming stripped 4 bases from V and 9 bases from J, with 11 bases between. The CDR3 extends over 12 amino acids. As DNA, the CDR3 is TGCGCCAGCAGCCGGGAAGGGGGTGAGCAGTTCTTC. This translates into CASSREGGEQFF. The full variable domain, rest sourced from reference TRBV5-1 and TRBJ2-1, is KAGVTQTPRYLIKTRGQQVTLSCSPISGHRSVSWYQQTPGQGLQFLFEYFSETQRNKGNFPGRFSGRQFSNSRSEMNVSTLELGDSALYLCASSREGGEQFFGPGTRLTVL.

The chain couples TRBV19 to TRBJ1-1; D unresolved. Between the trimmed V and J ends, which lost 4 bases and 1 base, there was a span of 10 bases. The germline CDR1 and CDR2 sequences are LNHDA and SQIVND (reference sequence). There are 14 residues in the CDR3. For the CDR3, the DNA is TGTGCCAGTAGTACCTACTTACAGAACACTGAAGCTTTCTTT. Its protein product is CASSTYLQNTEAFF.

The chain has TRBV29-1 and TRBJ2-7; weak D call: TRBD2 (6 bases). This CDR3 comprises 17 residues. Between the trimmed V and J ends, which lost 5 bases and 0 bases, there was a span of 23 bases. Germline V lookup: CDR1 SQVTM, CDR2 ANQGSEA. CDR3 loop: CSVNSFWTGTCSYEQYF. The CDR3 bases are TGCAGCGTTAACTCTTTCTGGACCGGGACTTGCTCCTACGAGCAGTACTTC.

The V call is TRBV5-4, the J call TRBJ2-1; 14 nucleotides line up with TRBD2. There are 18 residues in the CDR3. Germline lookup yields CDR1 SGHNT and CDR2 YYREEE (reference sequence). J was trimmed by 2 bases and V by 6 bases; bases with no gene match: 10. In DNA form, the CDR3 reads TGTGCCAGCAACGTCCCGGGACTAGCGGGAGATGCCTACAATGAGCAGTTCTTC. It codes for CASNVPGLAGDAYNEQFF.

This chain links TRBV7-9 with TRBJ1-1, with D hard to call. The length of the CDR3 is 17 residues. Germline values: CDR1 SEHNR, CDR2 FQNEAQ (reference sequence). Between the trimmed V and J ends, which lost 5 bases and 6 bases, there was a span of 25 bases. The CDR3 DNA reads as TGTGCCAGCAGCCTCAAATCAGCCAGGCCGAAATATGCTGAAGCTTTCTTT. Protein product: CASSLKSARPKYAEAFF. Complete variable domain (other parts from reference TRBV7-9 and TRBJ1-1): DTGVSQNPRHKITKRGQNVTFRCDPISEHNRLYWYRQTLGQGPEFLTYFQNEAQLEKSRLLSDRFSAERPKGSFSTLEIQRTEQGDSAMYLCASSLKSARPKYAEAFFGQGTRLTVV.

V is TRBV7-9 and J is TRBJ2-1, with 8 bases that match TRBD2. The CDR3 has 16 residues. Per germline, CDR1 SEHNR and CDR2 FQNEAQ (reference sequence). J gave up 8 bases and V 5 bases, and 14 bases lay outside the gene matches. The chain's CDR3 is CASSPGTRRSDDEQFF. CDR3 sequence (DNA): TGTGCCAGCAGCCCCGGGACTAGGAGATCGGACGATGAGCAGTTCTTC.

The chain links TRBV5-1 to TRBJ1-1; D is undetermined. CDR1 SGHRS and CDR2 YFSETQ come from the germline V gene. V was pared by 4 bases and J by 1 base, with 20 bases between. This CDR3 has 17 amino acids. The CDR3 DNA reads TGCGCCAGCAGCCTTAAAGGATTCCGGGTGAGGAACACTGAAGCTTTCTTT. It specifies CASSLKGFRVRNTEAFF.

This chain uses TRBV18 with TRBJ2-3; D possibly corresponds to TRBD1 (7 bases). V was clipped by 4 bases and J by 4 bases, with 36 bases between them. This CDR3 spans 22 amino acids. Germline V gene data show CDR1 as KGHSH and CDR2 as LQKENI. In DNA, the CDR3 is TGTGCCAGCTCACTGACAGGGAGCGGGCTAGATAGTCGGCGGAGGCACCCAGATACGCAGTATTTT. This encodes CASSLTGSGLDSRRRHPDTQYF.

This sequence joins TRBV6-4 and TRBJ2-3, with 12 bases aligning to TRBD2. This CDR3 region has 14 residues. CDR1 is MRHNA, CDR2 SNTAGT, per germline. Losses at the gene ends were 5 bases for V and 6 bases for J; bases not matched to a gene: 3. The CDR3 DNA follows: TGTGCCAGCAGTTTCACTAGCGGGGGGGATACGCAGTATTTT. This encodes CASSFTSGGDTQYF.